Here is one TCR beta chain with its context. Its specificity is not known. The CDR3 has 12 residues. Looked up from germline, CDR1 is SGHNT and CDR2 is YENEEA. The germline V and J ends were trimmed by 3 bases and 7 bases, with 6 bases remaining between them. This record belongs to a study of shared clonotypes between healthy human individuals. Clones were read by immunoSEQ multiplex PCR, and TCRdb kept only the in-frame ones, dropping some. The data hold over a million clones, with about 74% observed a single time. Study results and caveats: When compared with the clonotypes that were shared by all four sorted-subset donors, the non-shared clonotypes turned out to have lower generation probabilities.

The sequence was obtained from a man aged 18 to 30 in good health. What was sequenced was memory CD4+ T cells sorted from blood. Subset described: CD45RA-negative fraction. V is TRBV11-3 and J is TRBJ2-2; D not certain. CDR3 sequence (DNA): TGTGCCAGCAGCTTCTTCGACGGGGAGCTGTTTTTT. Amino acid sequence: CASSFFDGELFF.